The rows below give T cell receptor beta chains drawn from one sample of a study of CD8 T cells in Susac syndrome. Via MiXCR, TCRdb re-called the immunoSEQ multiplex PCR reads, giving one row per CDR3 protein. This table holds approximately 120,000 distinct CDR3 sequences, 90% to 95% found once. The sample taken for sequencing was CD4+ T cells from PBMCs. The receptors stem from a human donor in good health. Both conserved end residues are trimmed from each CDR3. The size entry is marked missing in some rows and otherwise reads once, few, many or a size class.

TRBV20-1	TRBJ2-1	once	SATAGLVDEQF
TRBV18	TRBJ2-7	NA	ASSQGTGEDYEQY
TRBV30	TRBJ1-3	NA	AWSQALPGNTIY
TRBV12-5	TRBJ2-5	NA	ASGLTPDGTSAQETQY
TRBV20-1	TRBJ2-7	NA	SAPPAGNYYEQY
TRBV3-1	TRBJ2-2	NA	ASSQEYRAGNTGELF
TRBV29-1	TRBJ2-1	NA	SAGQGYEQF
TRBV20-1	TRBJ1-2	NA	SAREGRRVYGYT
TRBV11-2	TRBJ1-1	NA	ASSYPQGAEAF
TRBV9	TRBJ1-1	NA	ASSPPPMNTEAF
TRBV7-2	TRBJ2-3	once	ASSLTSGSGTDTQY
TRBV11-2	TRBJ2-7	NA	ASNTYGTPGYEQY
TRBV27	TRBJ1-1	NA	ASSLSRQYTEAF
TRBV5-4	TRBJ2-3	NA	ASSSHREGRY
TRBV20-1	TRBJ2-2	once	SARDRPSGNGELF
TRBV6-5	TRBJ1-2	NA	ASKRGANYGYT
TRBV7-9	TRBJ2-7	NA	ASSSPSDSYEQY
TRBV19	TRBJ2-5	NA	ASSVTWAQETQY
TRBV30	TRBJ1-6	NA	ACHYRSENSPLH
TRBV7-9	TRBJ2-7	NA	ASSRSQGSYEQY
TRBV2	TRBJ2-5	few	ASSEQGFDQETQY
TRBV20-1	TRBJ2-7	NA	SAGAGHRSYEQY
TRBV13	TRBJ2-2	NA	ASSYRGDTGELF
TRBV5-5	TRBJ2-5	once	ASSLSVSRQETQY
TRBV7-2	TRBJ2-7	NA	ASSLDDTTGY
TRBV18	TRBJ2-7	NA	ASSRDSSSYEQY
TRBV7-9	TRBJ2-1	NA	ASSLGLAGDTEQF
TRBV23-1	TRBJ1-1	NA	ASTLSRQWNTEAF
TRBV29-1	TRBJ1-2	NA	SVERTDYGYT
TRBV20-1	TRBJ2-1	NA	SAAAGAGQF
TRBV10-3	TRBJ1-1	NA	AIRTHGQAGGAF
TRBV2	TRBJ2-7	NA	ASSLDRVVGYEQY
TRBV12-3/TRBV12-4	TRBJ1-1	NA	ASSPNRDTEAF